The source of this T cell receptor beta chain is a study of shared clonotypes between healthy human individuals. On the study more broadly: Each donor's CD8 memory used one plate, CD8 naive two, each CD4 subset three. Study-wide results and caveats: Though the depth was large, rarefaction showed that sorted-subset sequencing was incomplete.

The CDR3 is made up of 20 amino acids. Trimming cost V 0 bases and J 4 bases; bases outside gene matches: 12. Germline V gives CDR1 SGHAT, CDR2 FQNNGV. As for this clone: Its antigen is not known.

Authors' methods: As immunoSEQ supplied junction-only sequences (without quality scores), filtering differed. Repertoires were generated with immunoSEQ multiplex PCR, while TCRdb's copy carries only in-frame clones and drops some. V and J calls and clone size are copied from that table; D and trimming were computed from the DNA. The repertoire holds about 1.5 million clones, with roughly 98% as singletons. The chain is built from TRBV11-2 and TRBJ2-7, with 16 bases that match TRBD2. The sequence was obtained from a man younger than 40 in good health. Sequencing was performed on naive CD4+ T cells sorted from blood. Subset described: CD45RA+ positively selected. The CDR3 loop is CASSLDHPGTSGRALYEQYF. CDR3 in DNA: TGTGCCAGCAGCTTAGACCATCCCGGGACTAGCGGGAGGGCCTTGTACGAGCAGTACTTC.